Detailed here is one T cell receptor (beta chain). The study ran its PCR with 60 Vbeta and 13 Jbeta primers. TCRdb keeps only in-frame clones here, not all; method: immunoSEQ multiplex PCR. The sample shows hundreds of thousands of clones, 85% to 90% of them seen only once. The record originates from a study of cytomegalovirus exposure and HLA in healthy donors. This clonotype originated in a woman between 18 and 29 years old in good health and CMV-seronegative. Input material: PBMCs.

The CDR3 region has the DNA TGTGCCAGCAGCCCATATAGCGGCCGTTCCTACGAGCAGTACTTC. It translates to CASSPYSGRSYEQYF. The chain links TRBV7-3 to TRBJ2-7; a weak D match, TRBD2 (6 bases). The CDR3 runs 15 residues. Trimming took 5 bases from V and 1 from J, leaving 15 bases between them. The V gene's germline CDR1 is SGHTA and CDR2 FQGTGA.